A single sample gave rise to the 19 T cell receptor beta chains below, sequenced in a study of cytomegalovirus exposure and HLA in healthy donors. PCR primers comprised 60 Vbeta and 13 Jbeta primers. TCRdb keeps only in-frame clones here, not all; method: immunoSEQ multiplex PCR. The sample has tens of thousands of clones, around 78% seen once. The sequenced sample consisted of PBMCs. These receptors were collected from a man between 18 and 29 years old in good health and CMV-seropositive.

J is TRBJ2-5 and V is TRBV6-5; 8 nucleotides line up with TRBD1. The CDR3 contains 16 residues. The J segment lost 5 bases and the V segment lost 2 bases, leaving 10 bases of the junction unmatched. Germline-derived CDR1 and CDR2 are MNHEY and SVGAGI. CDR3 bases: TGTGCCAGCAGTTACGCCTACAGGGGGAGCGGGGAGACCCAGTACTTC. Protein sequence: CASSYAYRGSGETQYF.

This clone has only a few counts. J is TRBJ2-7 and V is TRBV21-1; the table's TRBD2 call for D was not verified on the DNA. TRBV21-1 is labeled a pseudogene. This CDR3 spans 20 amino acids. CDR3 sequence (DNA): TGTGCCAGTAGCTCCGGGACTAGCGGGAAAGGGCGGCGCCTTAACTACGAGCAGTACTTC. Amino acid sequence: CASSSGTSGKGRRLNYEQYF.

This clone was detected a few times. The V and J genes are TRBV4-1 and TRBJ2-1; D not certain. The V and J ends lost 3 bases and 6 bases respectively, with 21 bases between them. CDR1 is MGHRA, CDR2 YSYEKL, per germline. This CDR3 contains 17 residues. CDR3 DNA: TGCGCCAGCAGCCAGCCTAAGGCGGCTAACCGACCCAATGAGCAGTTCTTC. This translates into CASSQPKAANRPNEQFF.

V usage is TRBV6-5 and J usage is TRBJ2-1, with 11 bases fitting TRBD2. The CDR3 spans 15 residues. The junction had 9 bases not matched to a gene; V was cut back by 8 bases and J by 6 bases. Looked up from germline, CDR1 is MNHEY and CDR2 is SVGAGI. The chain's CDR3 is CASGRLAGGGNEQFF. CDR3 DNA sequence: TGTGCCAGCGGCAGGCTAGCGGGAGGAGGCAATGAGCAGTTCTTC.

This clone occurred many times. The J gene is TRBJ2-1, the V gene TRBV11-2; TRBD2 matches at 7 bases. The CDR3 is 18 amino acids. Germline V gives CDR1 SGHAT, CDR2 FQNNGV. With 7 bases clipped from V and 1 base from J, the junction kept 16 bases outside the gene matches. The CDR3 nucleotides read TGTGCCAGCACCGACCCGGGCGGGAGTGGCGCTTCCTACAATGAGCAGTTCTTC. It encodes CASTDPGGSGASYNEQFF.

The rearrangement joins TRBV27 to TRBJ2-7; 10 positions agree with TRBD1. V was pared by 10 bases and J by 6 bases, with 9 bases of the junction left unmatched. This CDR3 has 13 amino acids. The germline V gene encodes CDR1 MNHEY and CDR2 SMNVEV (reference sequence). CDR3 in amino acids: CATTTGGESEQYF. As DNA, the CDR3 is TGTGCCACCACGACAGGGGGCGAAAGCGAGCAGTACTTC.

This chain links TRBV7-3 with TRBJ2-1; 7 bases match TRBD1. Trimming cost V 5 bases and J 6 bases; bases outside gene matches: 4. The germline CDR1 and CDR2 sequences are SGHTA and FQGTGA. The CDR3 totals 13 residues. CDR3 coding DNA: TGTGCCAGCAGCCAAGACAGGGTCAATGAGCAGTTCTTC. Residues: CASSQDRVNEQFF.

This chain uses TRBV28 with TRBJ1-5, with D hard to call. Deletions cut 7 bases from V and 3 bases from J, with 16 bases between. The germline V gene has CDR1 MDHEN and CDR2 SYDVKM. The CDR3 extends over 15 amino acids. For the CDR3, the DNA is TGTGCCAGCACCCTCGGAGGAGCCAACAATCAGCCCCAGCATTTT. Protein product: CASTLGGANNQPQHF. The whole variable domain, filled in from reference TRBV28 and TRBJ1-5, reads DVKVTQSSRYLVKRTGEKVFLECVQDMDHENMFWYRQDPGLGLRLIYFSYDVKMKEKGDIPEGYSVSREKKERFSLILESASTNQTSMYLCASTLGGANNQPQHFGDGTRLSIL.

V gene TRBV6-1 combines with J gene TRBJ1-1, with D maybe TRBD1 (6 bases). CDR3 length: 15 residues. Trimming left V 3 bases short and J 0 bases short, with 11 bases between. CDR1 is MNHNS and CDR2 is SASEGT in the germline V gene. CDR3 coding DNA: TGTGCCAGCAGTGAGACGGGACACCTGAACACTGAAGCTTTCTTT. It specifies CASSETGHLNTEAFF.

This clone was picked up a small number of times. This sequence joins TRBV6-5 and TRBJ2-1; TRBD2 matches 9 bases. Trimming removed 6 bases from V and 4 bases from J; junction bases left unmatched: 4. The CDR3 runs 14 residues. Germline assignment: CDR1 MNHEY and CDR2 SVGAGI. For the CDR3, the DNA is TGTGCCAGCAGAACGACTAGCGGATACAATGAGCAGTTCTTC. It translates to CASRTTSGYNEQFF.

This clone was counted only a few times. The gene calls are TRBV11-2 and TRBJ1-4; D unclear. V dropped 5 bases and J dropped 10 bases, with 17 bases sitting between them. Germline values: CDR1 SGHAT, CDR2 FQNNGV. The CDR3 consists of 14 residues. CDR3 nucleotide sequence: TGTGCCAGCAGCGAGATGAGGAGGGAGGGAAAACTGTTTTTT. Protein sequence: CASSEMRREGKLFF.

The chain is built from TRBV5-1 and TRBJ2-7; D call uncertain. V lost 0 bases and J lost 4, with 8 bases in between. This CDR3 spans 13 amino acids. CDR1 SGHRS and CDR2 YFSETQ come from the germline V gene. CDR3 amino acids: CASSLEVQYEQYF. In DNA form, the CDR3 reads TGCGCCAGCAGCTTGGAAGTCCAGTACGAGCAGTACTTC.

The chain has TRBV11-2 and TRBJ2-3, with D possibly matching TRBD2 (6 bases). V was shortened by 6 bases and J by 0 bases, with 22 bases between the two germline ends. CDR1 and CDR2 from the germline V gene are SGHAT and FQNNGV. The CDR3 has 18 residues. The CDR3 protein is CASSLGLTSLGSTDTQYF. CDR3 coding DNA: TGTGCCAGCAGTTTGGGCTTGACTAGTCTGGGTAGCACAGATACGCAGTATTTT.

This clone was observed a few times. The genes are TRBV29-1 and TRBJ2-7; 9 bases line up with TRBD1. There are 19 residues in the CDR3. With 4 bases clipped from V and 5 bases from J, the junction kept 24 bases outside the gene matches. Germline V gene data show CDR1 as SQVTM and CDR2 as ANQGSEA. The CDR3 DNA is TGCAGCGTTGTCGGACCGGGACAGGGACGTTTCGGGACTTTGGACGAGCAGTACTTC. Protein sequence: CSVVGPGQGRFGTLDEQYF.

DNA for the CDR3: TGCGCCAGCAGCTCAGGACTAGCGGGAGTCTACGAGCAGTACTTC. Translated: CASSSGLAGVYEQYF. The V gene is TRBV5-1, the J gene TRBJ2-7; 13 bases agree with TRBD2. The CDR3 has 15 amino acids. With 3 bases clipped from V and 3 bases from J, the junction kept 3 bases outside the gene matches. Germline V gene data show CDR1 as SGHRS and CDR2 as YFSETQ.

The V gene is TRBV9, the J gene TRBJ1-6, with 9 bases identical to TRBD1. Trimming removed 7 bases from V and 6 bases from J; junction bases left unmatched: 11. Germline V gene data show CDR1 as SGDLS and CDR2 as YYNGEE. The CDR3 extends over 16 amino acids. Written as DNA, the CDR3 is TGTGCCAGCGGGGAACTAACAGGGGGCACTAATTCACCCCTCCACTTT. Translation: CASGELTGGTNSPLHF.

The chain carries TRBV5-4 and TRBJ2-3; 9 bases are a match to TRBD1. The CDR3 loop spans 16 amino acids. With V trimmed by 4 bases and J by 1 base, 7 bases remained unmatched. The germline CDR1 and CDR2 sequences are SGHNT and YYREEE (reference sequence). The CDR3 coding sequence is TGTGCCAGCAGCCCGGGACAGGGACGTGGCACAGATACGCAGTATTTT. It translates to CASSPGQGRGTDTQYF.

This clone has a handful of counts. The rearrangement uses TRBV6-5 and TRBJ2-1, with TRBD2 matching 13 bases. Germline values: CDR1 MNHEY, CDR2 SVGAGI. V dropped 7 bases and J dropped 16; count of bases not matched to a gene: 10. This CDR3 is 13 amino acids long. This CDR3 reads CASTKLGLAGVFF. The CDR3 DNA sequence: TGTGCCAGCACCAAACTTGGACTAGCGGGAGTATTCTTC.

The chain employs TRBV9 and TRBJ1-3, with 8 bases aligning to TRBD1. Losses at the gene ends were 6 bases for V and 6 bases for J; bases not matched to a gene: 8. The CDR3 runs to 14 residues. Germline V gene lookup returns CDR1 SGDLS and CDR2 YYNGEE. The CDR3 DNA is TGTGCCAGCACCCCAGGGGGCCTGGTAAACACCATATATTTT. Translation gives CASTPGGLVNTIYF.